What follows is one TCR beta chain and its context. Trimming at V came to 5 bases and at J to 2 bases, leaving 16 bases not matched to a gene. Germline lookup yields CDR1 MNHNY and CDR2 SVGAGI (reference sequence). There are 18 residues in the CDR3. Original processing methods: Cell counts per sample came from amplifying reference gene primers. Some clones are missing from TCRdb's copy, which holds only in-frame ones; the method was immunoSEQ multiplex PCR. Clonal size and the V and J genes are those of that table, whereas D and trimming came from the DNA. The table has 25,000 to 30,000 clones, around 82% seen once; the top ten hold about 10%. These data originate in a study of blood T cell repertoires in COVID-19. Study as a whole: Spain, Italy and the United States supplied samples that represented acute and convalescent COVID-19. PBMCs, B-cell-depleted T cells, or T cells were the source of the cDNA or gDNA that made up the material.

The chain employs TRBV6-6 and TRBJ2-3, with TRBD1 identical over 7 bases. Source material: peripheral blood. This receptor was identified in an elderly man with active COVID-19. The CDR3 bases are TGTGCCAGCAGTCCCCGGTCCCTCAGGGACAGAAACACAGATACGCAGTATTTT. Translation: CASSPRSLRDRNTDTQYF.